The TCR beta chain under discussion was sequenced for a study of identical twins. The study, taken as a whole, reports: Sequences that were out-of-frame, alpha and twin-shared displayed an excess of low generation probability. Cord blood beta clonotypes that were abundant carried fewer insertions, and memory repertoires showed no such trend.

Every sampled donor was Caucasian and healthy. Each cDNA held unique molecular identifiers, and template switching gave it a universal primer site. Each CDR3 protein gets one entry after TCRdb re-called the 5' RACE reads with MiXCR. The profile shows 1,800,000 or so distinct CDR3 sequences, more than 30% of them singletons. The CDR3 is 12 amino acids. The germline V and J ends were trimmed by 2 bases and 8 bases, with 7 bases remaining between them. Germline CDR1 MDHEN, CDR2 SYDVKM. This clonotype appeared many times. The antigen is not known. The specimen sequenced was cord blood. V usage is TRBV28 and J usage is TRBJ2-1, with D perhaps TRBD1 (5 bases). This receptor was obtained from a newborn girl in good health. CDR3 sequence reads: CASSLKGYEQFF. CDR3 nucleotides: TGTGCCAGCAGTTTAAAGGGGTATGAGCAGTTCTTC.